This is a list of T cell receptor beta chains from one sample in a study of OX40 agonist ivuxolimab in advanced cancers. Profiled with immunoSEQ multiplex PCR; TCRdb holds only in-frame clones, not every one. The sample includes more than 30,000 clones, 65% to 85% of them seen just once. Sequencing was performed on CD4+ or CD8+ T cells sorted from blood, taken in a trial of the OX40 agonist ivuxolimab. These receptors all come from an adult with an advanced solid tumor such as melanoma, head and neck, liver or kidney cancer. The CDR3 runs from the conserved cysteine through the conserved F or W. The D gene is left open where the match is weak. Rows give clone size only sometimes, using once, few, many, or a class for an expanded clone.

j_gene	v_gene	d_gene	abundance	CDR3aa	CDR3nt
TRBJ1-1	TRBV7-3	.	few	CASSFGGLSEAFF	TGTGCCAGCAGCTTTGGAGGGCTTTCGGAAGCTTTCTTT
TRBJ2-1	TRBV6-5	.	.	CASMRGVSYNEQFF	TGTGCCAGCATGCGGGGTGTATCCTACAATGAGCAGTTCTTC
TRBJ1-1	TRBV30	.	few	CAWTVNAETEAFF	TGTGCCTGGACGGTAAACGCGGAGACTGAAGCTTTCTTT
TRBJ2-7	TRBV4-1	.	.	CASSLALGGYEQYF	TGCGCCAGCAGCCTAGCGCTGGGGGGCTACGAGCAGTACTTC
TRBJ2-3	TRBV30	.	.	CAWSIGTYTDTQYF	TGTGCCTGGAGTATTGGGACATACACAGATACGCAGTATTTT
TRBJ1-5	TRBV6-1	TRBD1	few	CASRQGQPQHF	TGTGCCAGCAGACAGGGGCAGCCCCAGCATTTT
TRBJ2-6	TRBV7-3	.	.	CASSLRSSGANVLTF	TGTGCCAGCAGCTTAAGAAGCTCTGGGGCCAACGTCCTGACTTTC
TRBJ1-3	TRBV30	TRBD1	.	CAWRSRTGSGNTIYF	TGTGCCTGGAGATCCCGGACAGGCTCTGGAAACACCATATATTTT
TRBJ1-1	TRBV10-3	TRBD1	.	CAISETGEWTEAFF	TGTGCCATCAGTGAGACAGGGGAGTGGACTGAAGCTTTCTTT
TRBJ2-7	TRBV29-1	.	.	CSVMLDSYEQYF	TGCAGCGTGATGCTCGACTCCTACGAGCAGTACTTC
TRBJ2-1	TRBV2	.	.	CASRDSYNEQFF	TGTGCCAGCAGGGACTCCTACAATGAGCAGTTCTTC
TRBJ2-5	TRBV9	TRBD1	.	CASSVGQPGETQYF	TGTGCCAGCAGCGTGGGACAGCCAGGAGAGACCCAGTACTTC
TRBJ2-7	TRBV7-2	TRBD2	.	CASSLVAGTSYEQYF	TGTGCCAGCAGCTTAGTAGCGGGGACATCCTACGAGCAGTACTTC
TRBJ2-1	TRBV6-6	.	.	CASSYSFGQSEFF	TGTGCCAGCAGTTACTCTTTCGGACAGTCTGAGTTCTTC
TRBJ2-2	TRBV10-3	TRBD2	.	CAVSLTSGGNTGELFF	TGTGCCGTCAGCCTGACTAGCGGGGGTAACACCGGGGAGCTGTTTTTT
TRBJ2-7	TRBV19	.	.	CASRMAGAHYEQYF	TGTGCCAGTAGAATGGCGGGGGCCCACTACGAGCAGTACTTC
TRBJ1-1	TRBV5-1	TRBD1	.	CASSTPGQGLPSPEAFF	TGCGCCAGCAGCACCCCGGGACAGGGGTTACCAAGTCCTGAAGCTTTCTTT
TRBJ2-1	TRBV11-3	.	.	CASSLTIAIPNNEQFF	TGTGCCAGCAGCTTAACCATCGCAATACCAAACAATGAGCAGTTCTTC
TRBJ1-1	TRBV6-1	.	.	CASSEPLEAFF	TGTGCCAGCAGTGAACCCCTTGAAGCTTTCTTT
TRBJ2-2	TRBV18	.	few	CASSPDRLNTGELFF	TGTGCCAGCTCGCCCGACAGGCTCAACACCGGGGAGCTGTTTTTT
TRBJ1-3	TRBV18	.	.	CASSTSSGNTIYF	TGTGCCAGCTCCACCAGTTCTGGAAACACCATATATTTT
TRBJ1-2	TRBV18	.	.	CASSPPGRGYGYTF	TGTGCCAGCTCACCGCCGGGACGGGGCTATGGCTACACCTTC